The 29 T cell receptor beta chains below come from one sample, sequenced in a study of blood T cell repertoires in COVID-19. Libraries were prepared by immunoSEQ multiplex PCR; TCRdb keeps only in-frame clonotypes and omits some of them. The table lists around 150,000 clones, 87% of them singletons. Sequencing was done on a sample of peripheral blood. These receptors originate from a woman in her sixties or seventies with active or convalescent COVID-19.

The chain carries TRBV5-4 and TRBJ2-5; 14 bases are a match to TRBD2. This CDR3 spans 18 amino acids. Germline loops: CDR1 SGHNT, CDR2 YYREEE (reference sequence). V dropped 0 bases and J dropped 0; count of bases not matched to a gene: 4. The CDR3 nucleotides read TGTGCCAGCAGCTTGGGCGGGACTAGCGGGGGCTACCAAGAGACCCAGTACTTC. Translation gives CASSLGGTSGGYQETQYF.

The rearrangement uses TRBV7-2 and TRBJ1-3; tentative D call: TRBD1 (5 bases). V lost 7 bases and J lost 0, with 22 bases in between. CDR3 length: 18 residues. CDR1 and CDR2 (germline): SGHTA, FQGNSA. The CDR3 sequence: CASTAGQGLSSSGNTIYF. The CDR3 coding sequence is TGTGCCAGCACCGCAGGGCAGGGTCTTTCCAGCTCTGGAAACACCATATATTTT.

The chain recombines TRBV21-1 with TRBJ2-1; the D segment call TRBD2 is taken from the table without a DNA check. TRBV21-1 is a listed pseudogene. CDR3 length: 15 residues. The CDR3 DNA reads TGTGCCAGCAGTTTCCCCGGGGTCTCGGACAATGAGCAGTTCTTC. It codes for CASSFPGVSDNEQFF.

The V and J genes are TRBV7-2 and TRBJ2-5; tentatively, D is TRBD1 (7 bases). CDR1 and CDR2 from the germline V gene are SGHTA and FQGNSA. The CDR3 consists of 15 residues. Between the trimmed V and J ends, which lost 3 bases and 10 bases, there was a span of 21 bases. The CDR3 protein is CASSLVGQAPEGQYF. In DNA, the CDR3 is TGTGCCAGCAGCTTGGTTGGACAGGCCCCGGAGGGCCAGTACTTC.

The chain links TRBV6-5 to TRBJ2-7; 7 positions match TRBD2. The CDR3 is 12 amino acids. Trimming took 6 bases from V and 6 from J; bases not matched to a gene: 5. Germline V gives CDR1 MNHEY, CDR2 SVGAGI. This chain's CDR3 is CASSRGVGEQYF. The CDR3 DNA reads TGTGCCAGCAGCCGGGGGGTAGGCGAGCAGTACTTC.

V is TRBV19 and J is TRBJ2-2; tentative D call: TRBD2 (5 bases). This CDR3 region has 14 residues. V dropped 3 bases and J dropped 7 bases, with 12 bases sitting between them. Germline V gives CDR1 LNHDA, CDR2 SQIVND (reference sequence). The CDR3 DNA is TGTGCCAGTAGTATTGGAGGAGCGATCGGGGAGCTGTTTTTT. The encoded protein is CASSIGGAIGELFF.

The chain employs TRBV11-2 and TRBJ1-1, with D perhaps matching TRBD1 (5 bases). The CDR3 loop spans 14 amino acids. Germline CDR1 is SGHAT and CDR2 is FQNNGV. With 5 bases removed from V and 1 base from J, the gap between germline ends came to 11 bases. DNA of the CDR3: TGTGCCAGCAGCCCCCGGAGGGGGAACACTGAAGCTTTCTTT. This codes for CASSPRRGNTEAFF. Using reference TRBV11-2 and TRBJ1-1 for the parts outside the CDR3, the full variable domain is EAGVAQSPRYKIIEKRQSVAFWCNPISGHATLYWYQQILGQGPKLLIQFQNNGVVDDSQLPKDRFSAERLKGVDSTLKIQPAKLEDSAVYLCASSPRRGNTEAFFGQGTRLTVV.

The chain is built from TRBV5-1 and TRBJ2-2; D possibly corresponds to TRBD1 (6 bases). Trimming shortened V by 4 bases and J by 8 bases, and 15 bases separated the two germline ends. The CDR3 is 14 residues long. In germline, CDR1 is SGHRS, CDR2 YFSETQ. The CDR3 DNA follows: TGCGCCAGCAGCATCCCAGGGGCCGGTGGGGAGCTGTTTTTT. It yields the protein CASSIPGAGGELFF.

The chain is built from TRBV27 and TRBJ1-4; TRBD1 is a possible D gene (5 bases). V was shortened by 5 bases and J by 3 bases, with 13 bases between the two germline ends. The CDR3 contains 15 residues. Looked up from germline, CDR1 is MNHEY and CDR2 is SMNVEV (reference sequence). The CDR3 region has the DNA TGTGCCAGCAGTACCGGATGGGGGGCTAATGAAAAACTGTTTTTT. Protein sequence: CASSTGWGANEKLFF.

The V gene is TRBV10-3, the J gene TRBJ2-7, with unresolved D. CDR1 and CDR2 (germline): ENHRY, SYGVKD. This CDR3 spans 14 amino acids. Trimming took off 3 bases at V and 1 base at J, with 10 bases between the two ends. CDR3 sequence (DNA): TGTGCCATCAGTGACCAGCGAAGGTCCTACGAGCAGTACTTC. The encoded protein is CAISDQRRSYEQYF.

The chain uses TRBV5-8 and TRBJ1-6, with D perhaps TRBD1 (5 bases). The V gene's germline CDR1 is SGHTS and CDR2 YDEGEE. V was trimmed by 3 bases and J by 11 bases, leaving 9 bases between them. CDR3 length: 12 amino acids. Written as DNA, the CDR3 is TGTGCCAGCAGCTGGGGGGTGGCACCCCTCCACTTT. Its translation: CASSWGVAPLHF. Full variable domain (missing parts from reference TRBV5-8 and TRBJ1-6): EAGVTQSPTHLIKTRGQQATLRCSPISGHTSVYWYQQALGLGLQFLLWYDEGEERNRGNFPPRFSGRQFPNYSSELNVNALELEDSALYLCASSWGVAPLHFGNGTRLTVT.

This chain links TRBV6-5 with TRBJ1-5; unclear D gene. CDR3 length equals 15 residues. Germline-derived CDR1 and CDR2 are MNHEY and SVGAGI. Trimming left V 2 bases short and J 6 bases short, with 14 bases between. The CDR3 region is CASSYPPAEAQPQHF. The DNA of the CDR3 is TGTGCCAGCAGTTACCCACCTGCAGAGGCTCAGCCCCAGCATTTT.

This chain links TRBV19 with TRBJ2-2; D is ambiguous. The CDR3 covers 14 residues. Trimming took 7 bases from V and 8 from J, leaving 17 bases between them. CDR1 LNHDA and CDR2 SQIVND come from the germline V gene (reference sequence). CDR3 in amino acids: CASTLGVFGGELFF. CDR3 bases: TGTGCCAGTACCCTCGGTGTGTTTGGTGGGGAGCTGTTTTTT.

The chain carries TRBV5-6 and TRBJ2-3; TRBD2 aligns across 11 bases. The CDR3 consists of 19 residues. Germline loops: CDR1 SGHDT, CDR2 YYEEEE. V lost 6 bases and J lost 2; bases outside the gene matches: 17. The DNA of the CDR3 is TGTGCCAGCACCGCTTTAGTCCTAGCGGGGGGACCTTTCACAGATACGCAGTATTTT. Translated, it gives CASTALVLAGGPFTDTQYF.

The gene calls are TRBV10-3 and TRBJ2-7, with 12 bases lining up with TRBD1. The germline gives CDR1 ENHRY, CDR2 SYGVKD. The CDR3 has 14 residues. The J segment lost 5 bases and the V segment lost 8 bases, leaving 7 bases of the junction unmatched. In DNA form, the CDR3 reads TGTGCCATCGCGCGAGGGACAGGGGGCCACGAGCAGTACTTC. Translation: CAIARGTGGHEQYF.

This clone was detected a few times. The V and J genes are TRBV6-5 and TRBJ1-2; D is undetermined. The germline CDR1 and CDR2 sequences are MNHEY and SVGAGI. Trimming removed 8 bases at V and 4 bases at J, with 11 bases between. The CDR3 covers 12 residues. CDR3 residues: CASHGSGYGYTF. The CDR3 DNA is TGTGCCAGCCATGGATCGGGCTATGGCTACACCTTC.

The chain couples TRBV9 to TRBJ1-2; the D gene is possibly TRBD1 (5 bases). Per germline, CDR1 SGDLS and CDR2 YYNGEE. This CDR3 comprises 16 residues. The germline V and J ends were trimmed by 4 bases and 2 bases, with 18 bases remaining between them. CDR3 sequence reads: CASSPQFWDFNYGYTF. CDR3 DNA: TGTGCCAGCAGCCCCCAGTTTTGGGACTTCAACTATGGCTACACCTTC.

Here the CDR3 DNA reads TGTGCCAGCAGCCGGAGAGTCTCTGGAAACACCATATATTTT. Translated, it gives CASSRRVSGNTIYF. V is TRBV5-6 and J is TRBJ1-3; D is unresolved. Germline V gives CDR1 SGHDT, CDR2 YYEEEE. Trimming shortened V by 4 bases and J by 0 bases, and 8 bases separated the two germline ends. This CDR3 region has 14 residues.

A single count supports this clone. V usage is TRBV6-5 and J usage is TRBJ2-5; D is unresolved. Trimming took off 4 bases at V and 5 bases at J, with 20 bases between the two ends. Per germline, CDR1 MNHEY and CDR2 SVGAGI. The CDR3 consists of 16 residues. CDR3 coding DNA: TGTGCCAGCAGTTCCTCCGGAACGAGCGCAATGGAGACCCAGTACTTC. Its translation is CASSSSGTSAMETQYF.

Notes on this clone: This same CDR3 is encoded by further DNA sequences in the sample. The genes are TRBV7-2 and TRBJ2-7; 11 bases match TRBD2. The germline V gene has CDR1 SGHTA and CDR2 FQGNSA. V was clipped by 4 bases and J by 3 bases; unmatched bases: 2. The CDR3 sequence is 14 residues long. For the CDR3, the DNA is TGTGCCAGCAGCTCAGGACTAGCGGGCTACGAGCAGTACTTC. Encoded protein: CASSSGLAGYEQYF.

This sequence joins TRBV19 and TRBJ2-2; 9 bases map to TRBD1. The CDR3 has 15 amino acids. The germline CDR1 and CDR2 sequences are LNHDA and SQIVND (reference sequence). The V gene end was trimmed by 6 bases and the J gene end by 4 bases; junction bases not matched to a gene: 6. This chain's CDR3 is CASSSGQGSTGELFF. The CDR3 bases are TGTGCCAGTAGCTCGGGACAGGGTTCCACCGGGGAGCTGTTTTTT.

This chain links TRBV4-2 with TRBJ2-5, with 8 bases matching TRBD1. This CDR3 is built from 16 residues. V shed 1 base and J 2 bases; nucleotides not matched to a gene: 6. In germline, CDR1 is LGHNA, CDR2 YNFKEQ. DNA for the CDR3: TGTGCCAGCAGCCAAGGACAGGGGATTAGGCAAGAGACCCAGTACTTC. This sequence encodes CASSQGQGIRQETQYF.

The rearrangement joins TRBV27 to TRBJ1-1; no clear D gene. The CDR3 spans 14 residues. In germline, CDR1 is MNHEY, CDR2 SMNVEV (reference sequence). Trimming shortened V by 2 bases and J by 1 base, and 8 bases separated the two germline ends. The CDR3, as DNA: TGTGCCAGCAGTTTACAGGAACGGAACACTGAAGCTTTCTTT. It is translated as CASSLQERNTEAFF.

In nucleotides, the CDR3 is TGTGCCAGCAGCTTAGGTCGTCCGGACTACTACGAGCAGTACTTC. It specifies CASSLGRPDYYEQYF. J is TRBJ2-7 and V is TRBV7-2; D is perhaps TRBD2 (6 bases). Germline lookup yields CDR1 SGHTA and CDR2 FQGNSA. Trimming cost V 1 base and J 3 bases, with 13 bases left between them. CDR3 size: 15 residues.

The J gene is TRBJ2-1, the V gene TRBV10-3; 8 positions agree with TRBD2. This CDR3 is 15 amino acids long. V shed 3 bases, J shed 4 bases, and the junction held 5 bases outside the gene matches. Germline CDR1 reads ENHRY; CDR2 reads SYGVKD. The DNA for the CDR3 is TGTGCCATCAGTGACGGCGGGGGGAAGTACAATGAGCAGTTCTTC. It specifies CAISDGGGKYNEQFF.

A remark on this clone: A read error may account for a junction end that differs from germline. CDR3 residues: CASSLGAGSGNTIYF. The CDR3 DNA is TGTGCTAGCAGCTTAGGAGCGGGATCCGGAAACACCATATATTTT. The chain joins TRBV7-7 to TRBJ1-3; D ambiguous. Germline V gene data show CDR1 as SSHAT and CDR2 as FNYEAQ (reference sequence). This CDR3 spans 15 amino acids.

The chain employs TRBV7-9 and TRBJ1-1; 7 nucleotides agree with TRBD1. Unmatched junction bases numbered 5, after V lost 5 bases and J lost 2 bases. From germline, CDR1 is SEHNR and CDR2 FQNEAQ (reference sequence). The CDR3 consists of 14 residues. Here the CDR3 DNA reads TGTGCCAGCAGCATAGACAGGGCTAACACTGAAGCTTTCTTT. It yields the protein CASSIDRANTEAFF.

This chain links TRBV7-2 with TRBJ1-2, with a weak D call TRBD1 (5 bases). Germline V gene sequence: CDR1 SGHTA, CDR2 FQGNSA. The length of the CDR3 is 14 residues. V was pared by 1 base and J by 2 bases, with 8 bases between. The DNA for the CDR3 is TGTGCCAGCAGCTTAGGCCCAGGGAACTATGGCTACACCTTC. It specifies CASSLGPGNYGYTF.

The rearrangement uses TRBV18 and TRBJ1-5; D is undetermined. Trimming removed 1 base at V and 4 bases at J, with 14 bases between. This CDR3 comprises 16 residues. Germline V gene data show CDR1 as KGHSH and CDR2 as LQKENI. The CDR3 spells CASSPQNNGANQPQHF. The CDR3 DNA reads TGTGCCAGCTCACCACAAAATAACGGAGCAAATCAGCCCCAGCATTTT.